This T cell receptor (beta chain) is from a study of tissue T cells after allogeneic stem cell transplantation. Notes on this clone: Its antigen remains unknown.

Autopsy tissues included GI tract, liver, skin and lymphoid organs. Sequencing of TCRbeta CDR3 at survey depth gave sequences and template counts. Sequencing was performed with immunoSEQ multiplex PCR; in TCRdb, only in-frame clones are kept and a portion is missing. The data contain under 4,500 clones, around 60% of them singletons. Study observations and caveats: In patients and mice, blood and spleen missed much of tissue repertoire.

Trimming stripped 5 bases from V and 2 bases from J, with 6 bases between. The germline CDR1 and CDR2 sequences are LNHDA and SQIVND (reference sequence). CDR3 length equals 12 residues. This specimen consisted of left colon tissue, obtained at autopsy. This clonotype was sampled from a male donor older than 55 with lung cancer. The chain carries TRBV19 and TRBJ1-1; D gene uncertain. As DNA, the CDR3 is TGTGCCAGTAGTCCCTTAAACACTGAAGCTTTCTTT. This encodes CASSPLNTEAFF.